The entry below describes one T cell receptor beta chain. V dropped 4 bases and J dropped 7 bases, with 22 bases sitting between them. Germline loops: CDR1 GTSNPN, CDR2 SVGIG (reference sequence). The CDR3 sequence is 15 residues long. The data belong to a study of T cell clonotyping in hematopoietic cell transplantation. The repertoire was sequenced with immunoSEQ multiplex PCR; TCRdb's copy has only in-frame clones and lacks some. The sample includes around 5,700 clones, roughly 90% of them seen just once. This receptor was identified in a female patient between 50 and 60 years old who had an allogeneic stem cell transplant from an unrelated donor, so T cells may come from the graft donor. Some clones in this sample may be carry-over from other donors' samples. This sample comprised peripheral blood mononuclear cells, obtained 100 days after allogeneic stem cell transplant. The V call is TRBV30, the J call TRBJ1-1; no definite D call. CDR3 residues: CAWIPLGGVWNEAFF. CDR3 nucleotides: TGTGCCTGGATTCCCTTAGGTGGGGTTTGGAATGAAGCTTTCTTT.